Listed here is a single TCR beta chain. Its specificity is not known. Trimming removed 5 bases from V and 5 bases from J; junction bases left unmatched: 9. Germline CDR1 reads SGHTA; CDR2 reads FQGTGA. This CDR3 comprises 17 residues. This entry is derived from a study of T-cell memory formation after mild COVID-19. Study-level background: TCR clusters largely stayed donor specific.

It was 5'RACE with constant-segment primers that produced the TCR alpha and TCR beta cDNA libraries, which carried sample barcodes and UMIs. A single record per CDR3 protein comes from TCRdb applying MiXCR to the 5' RACE reads. The table records roughly 42,000 distinct CDR3 sequences, 7.3% of them present only once. General observations from the study: Memory cells collected pre-infection included some clones that later responded, suggesting cross-reactive memory joined.

Input material: PBMCs or a T cell subset sorted from them (not recorded which). The clonotype was recovered from a man between 18 and 35 years old who had mild COVID-19 (a few samples of this study predate the infection). Cell type and time point are not known. This chain connects TRBV7-3 to TRBJ2-2; 12 bases line up with TRBD1. CDR3 region: CASSLTGQGARTGELFF. The CDR3, as DNA: TGTGCCAGCAGCCTTACGGGACAGGGGGCACGGACCGGGGAGCTGTTTTTT.